This record looks at one TCR beta chain sequence and its context. TCRdb recomputed calls from the 5' RACE reads with MiXCR, one row per CDR3 protein. The sample shows roughly 500,000 distinct CDR3 sequences, about 19% of them seen only once. This record comes from a study of T cells after yellow fever vaccination. The sequence was collected from a man in his thirties or forties who received the YFV17D yellow fever vaccine. The starting material was PBMCs, obtained 15 days after the yellow fever booster vaccination.

CDR3 in DNA: TGTGCCACCAGTGATCCGGGACAACTCAACGATGAGCAGTTCTTC. Residues: CATSDPGQLNDEQFF. The chain carries TRBV24-1 and TRBJ2-1; a weak D match, TRBD1 (6 bases). The CDR3 consists of 15 residues. V lost 3 bases and J 8 bases, leaving 16 bases between the germline ends. Per germline, CDR1 KGHDR and CDR2 SFDVKD.